This TCR beta chain comes out of a study of graft-versus-host responses after intestinal transplantation. Trimming took 1 base from V and 6 from J; bases not matched to a gene: 8. Germline CDR1 LNHNV, CDR2 YYDKDF (reference sequence). This CDR3 is 16 amino acids long. Concerning this clone itself: Its specificity is unknown.

Sequenced by immunoSEQ multiplex PCR; TCRdb stores in-frame clones only, minus some. The data show about 81,000 clones, under 95% seen once. The receptor comes from a human donor who was the organ donor for an intestinal transplant. The V and J genes are TRBV15 and TRBJ2-2, with 7 nucleotides matching TRBD1. This sample comprised unstimulated CD4+ T cells sorted from spleen or lymph node cells, obtained before transplant. CDR3 region: CATSRVPGGGSGELFF. The DNA of the CDR3 is TGTGCCACCAGCAGAGTTCCAGGGGGTGGTTCCGGGGAGCTGTTTTTT.